This TCR beta chain was documented in a study of PD-L1 blockade in urothelial cancer. Study-level information: About 85% of the roughly 30 patients comprised males who had bladder-origin urothelial cancer. The median T cell count in blood samples was over 140,000. Blood analysis was done at 3 weeks (second dose) and 6 weeks after treatment began.

Time point defined: pretreatment peripheral blood. Pretreatment and on-treatment blood mononuclear cell samples were taken, totaling between 1 and 8 time points per patient. Clones were read by immunoSEQ multiplex PCR, and TCRdb kept only the in-frame ones, dropping some. Among about 43,000 clones, about 84% were seen once, and the ten largest hold around 15%. The CDR3 covers 15 residues. Germline V CDR1 and CDR2: SGHTA, FQGNSA. Trimming left V 7 bases short and J 5 bases short, with 15 bases between. The chain employs TRBV7-2 and TRBJ1-6; tentatively, D is TRBD1 (5 bases). The source is a man in his 60s with urothelial cancer. This material consisted of PBMCs, taken around atezolizumab (anti-PD-L1) treatment. CDR3 nucleotides: TGTGCCAGCACCGTAAGGGGAGGGAATAATTCACCCCTCCACTTT. Protein product: CASTVRGGNNSPLHF.